Reported below is one TCR beta chain. The data derive from a study of early T cells in non-severe SARS-CoV-2 infection. Study-wide context: Sequencing of unsorted whole blood was done on bulk RNA, leaving chains unpaired.

TCRdb reprocessed the 5' RACE reads with MiXCR, giving one entry per CDR3 protein. The table lists about 77,000 distinct CDR3 sequences, about a sixth of them singletons, with approximately 2.6% in the top ten. The material sequenced was whole blood. This TCR was sampled from an adult who was a healthcare worker with PCR-confirmed SARS-CoV-2 infection or an uninfected control (not recorded which).

The CDR3 protein is CASSQVMNTEAFF. The CDR3 nucleotides are TGTGCCAGCAGCCAAGTTATGAACACTGAAGCTTTCTTT. V and J are TRBV3-1 and TRBJ1-1; D ambiguous. The CDR3 is made up of 13 amino acids. Trimming stripped 1 base from V and 0 bases from J, with 3 bases between. In germline, CDR1 is LGHDT, CDR2 YNNKEL (reference sequence). Complete variable domain (other parts from reference TRBV3-1 and TRBJ1-1): DTAVSQTPKYLVTQMGNDKSIKCEQNLGHDTMYWYKQDSKKFLKIMFSYNNKELIINETVPNRFSPKSPDKAHLNLHINSLELGDSAVYFCASSQVMNTEAFFGQGTRLTVV.